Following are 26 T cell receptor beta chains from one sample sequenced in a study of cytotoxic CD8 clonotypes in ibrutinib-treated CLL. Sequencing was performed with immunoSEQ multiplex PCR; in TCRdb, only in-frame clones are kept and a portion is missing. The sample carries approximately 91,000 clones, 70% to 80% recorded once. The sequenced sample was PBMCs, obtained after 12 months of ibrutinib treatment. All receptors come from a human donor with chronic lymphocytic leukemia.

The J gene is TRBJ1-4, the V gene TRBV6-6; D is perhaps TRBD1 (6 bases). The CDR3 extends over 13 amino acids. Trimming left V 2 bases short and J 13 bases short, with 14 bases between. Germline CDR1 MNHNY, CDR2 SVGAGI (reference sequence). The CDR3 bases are TGTGCCAGCAGTTACGGACAGCGATTGGTACTGTTTTTT. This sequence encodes CASSYGQRLVLFF.

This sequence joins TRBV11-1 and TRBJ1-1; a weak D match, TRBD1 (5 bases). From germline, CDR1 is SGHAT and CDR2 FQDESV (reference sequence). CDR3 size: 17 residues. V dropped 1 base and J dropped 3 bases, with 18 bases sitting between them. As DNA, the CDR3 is TGTGCCAGCAGCTTAGGGGCAGGGTCCTCGGTGTACACTGAAGCTTTCTTT. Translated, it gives CASSLGAGSSVYTEAFF.

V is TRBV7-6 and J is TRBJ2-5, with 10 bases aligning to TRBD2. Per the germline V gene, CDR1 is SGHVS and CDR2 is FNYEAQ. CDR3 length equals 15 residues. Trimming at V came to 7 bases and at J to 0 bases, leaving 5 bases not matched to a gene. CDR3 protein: CASMASGGHQETQYF. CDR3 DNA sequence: TGTGCCAGCATGGCTAGCGGGGGCCACCAAGAGACCCAGTACTTC.

The CDR3 protein is CASSPRRGADTQYF. The CDR3 DNA reads TGTGCCAGCAGCCCCCGTAGGGGGGCAGATACGCAGTATTTT. The J gene is TRBJ2-3, the V gene TRBV7-9; D may match TRBD1 or TRBD2 (6 bases each). This CDR3 has 14 residues. Germline V gene lookup returns CDR1 SEHNR and CDR2 FQNEAQ (reference sequence). The germline V and J ends were trimmed by 5 bases and 4 bases, with 13 bases remaining between them.

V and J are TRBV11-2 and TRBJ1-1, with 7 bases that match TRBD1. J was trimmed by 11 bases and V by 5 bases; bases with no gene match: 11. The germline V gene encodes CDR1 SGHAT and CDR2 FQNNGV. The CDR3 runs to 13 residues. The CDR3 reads CASSPGGGGRAFF. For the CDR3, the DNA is TGTGCCAGCAGCCCAGGGGGGGGCGGTCGGGCTTTCTTT.

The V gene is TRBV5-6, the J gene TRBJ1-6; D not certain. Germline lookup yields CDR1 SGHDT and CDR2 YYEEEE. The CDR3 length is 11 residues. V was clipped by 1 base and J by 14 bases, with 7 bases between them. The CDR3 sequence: CASSLSGALHF. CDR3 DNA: TGTGCCAGCAGCTTGAGTGGGGCCCTCCACTTT. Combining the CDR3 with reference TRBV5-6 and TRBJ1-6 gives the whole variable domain DAGVTQSPTHLIKTRGQQVTLRCSPKSGHDTVSWYQQALGQGPQFIFQYYEEEERQRGNFPDRFSGHQFPNYSSELNVNALLLGDSALYLCASSLSGALHFGNGTRLTVT.

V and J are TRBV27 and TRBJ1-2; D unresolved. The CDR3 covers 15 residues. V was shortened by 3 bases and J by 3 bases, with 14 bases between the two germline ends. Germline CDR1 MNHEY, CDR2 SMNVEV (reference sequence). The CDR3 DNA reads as TGTGCCAGCAGTTTTGGCGGGGTGTCACACTATGGCTACACCTTC. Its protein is CASSFGGVSHYGYTF.

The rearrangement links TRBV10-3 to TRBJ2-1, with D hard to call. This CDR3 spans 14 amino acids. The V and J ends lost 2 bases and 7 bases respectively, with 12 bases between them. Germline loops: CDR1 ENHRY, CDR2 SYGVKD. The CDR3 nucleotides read TGTGCCATCAGTGAGGGGTCACCTGAAAATGAGCAGTTCTTC. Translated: CAISEGSPENEQFF.

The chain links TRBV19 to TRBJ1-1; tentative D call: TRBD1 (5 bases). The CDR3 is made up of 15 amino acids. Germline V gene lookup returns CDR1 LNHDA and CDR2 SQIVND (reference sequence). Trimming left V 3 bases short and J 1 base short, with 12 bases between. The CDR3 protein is CASSMGPGTNTEAFF. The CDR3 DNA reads TGTGCCAGTAGTATGGGCCCAGGGACGAACACTGAAGCTTTCTTT.

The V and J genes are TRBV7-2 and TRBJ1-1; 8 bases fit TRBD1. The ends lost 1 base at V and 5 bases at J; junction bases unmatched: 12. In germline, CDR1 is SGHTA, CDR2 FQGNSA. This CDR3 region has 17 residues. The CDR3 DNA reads TGTGCCAGCAGCTTAGTCGGGGGAGGACAGGGTGCGACTGAAGCTTTCTTT. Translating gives CASSLVGGGQGATEAFF. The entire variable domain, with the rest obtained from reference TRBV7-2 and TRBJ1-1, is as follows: GAGVSQSPSNKVTEKGKDVELRCDPISGHTALYWYRQSLGQGLEFLIYFQGNSAPDKSGLPSDRFSAERTGGSVSTLTIQRTQQEDSAVYLCASSLVGGGQGATEAFFGQGTRLTVV.

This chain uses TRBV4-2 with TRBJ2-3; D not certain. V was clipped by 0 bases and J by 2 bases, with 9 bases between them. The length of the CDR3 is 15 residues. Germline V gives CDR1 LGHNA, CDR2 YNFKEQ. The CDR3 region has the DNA TGTGCCAGCAGCCAAGATCGGCGGACCACAGATACGCAGTATTTT. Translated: CASSQDRRTTDTQYF.

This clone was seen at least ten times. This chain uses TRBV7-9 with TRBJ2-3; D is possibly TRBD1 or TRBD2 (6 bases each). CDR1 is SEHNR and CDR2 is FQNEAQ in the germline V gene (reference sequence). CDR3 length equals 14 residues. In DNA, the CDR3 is TGTGCTTCCGCCCCTCCGGGGGCGGGGGATACGCAGTATTTT. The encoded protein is CASAPPGAGDTQYF.

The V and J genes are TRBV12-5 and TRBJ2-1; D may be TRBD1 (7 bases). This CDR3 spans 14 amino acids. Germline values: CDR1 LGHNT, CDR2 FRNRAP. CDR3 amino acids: CASSRGDPYNEQFF. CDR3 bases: TGTGCCTCGTCCAGGGGGGACCCCTACAATGAGCAGTTCTTC.

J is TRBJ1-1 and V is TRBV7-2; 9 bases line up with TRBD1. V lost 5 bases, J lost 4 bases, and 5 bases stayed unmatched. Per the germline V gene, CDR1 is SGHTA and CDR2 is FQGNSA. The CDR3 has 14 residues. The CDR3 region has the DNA TGTGCCAGCAGCGACACAGGGGGCGTCACTGAAGCTTTCTTT. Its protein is CASSDTGGVTEAFF.

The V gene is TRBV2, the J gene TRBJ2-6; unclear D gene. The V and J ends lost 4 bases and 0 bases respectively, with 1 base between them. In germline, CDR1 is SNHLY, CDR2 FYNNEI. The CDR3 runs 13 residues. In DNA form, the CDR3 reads TGTGCCAGCAGTGTCTCTGGGGCCAACGTCCTGACTTTC. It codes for CASSVSGANVLTF.

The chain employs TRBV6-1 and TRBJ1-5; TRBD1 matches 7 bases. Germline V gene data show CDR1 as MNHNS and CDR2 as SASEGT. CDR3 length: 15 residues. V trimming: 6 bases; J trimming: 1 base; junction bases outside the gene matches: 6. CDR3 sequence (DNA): TGTGCCAGCAGCACAGGGGCGGAGAGCAATCAGCCCCAGCATTTT. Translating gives CASSTGAESNQPQHF.

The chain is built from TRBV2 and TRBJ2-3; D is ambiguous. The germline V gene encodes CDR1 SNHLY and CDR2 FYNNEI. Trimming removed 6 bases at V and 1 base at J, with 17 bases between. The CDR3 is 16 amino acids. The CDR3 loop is CASRLETSWGTDTQYF. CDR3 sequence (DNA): TGTGCCAGCAGACTCGAGACGTCTTGGGGCACAGATACGCAGTATTTT.

The CDR3 DNA sequence: TGTGCCAGCAGCCCCCTCACACGGGGATGGTTCTTT. This codes for CASSPLTRGWFF. The rearrangement links TRBV7-2 to TRBJ1-1; D gene unclear. Between the trimmed V and J ends, which lost 5 bases and 14 bases, there was a span of 18 bases. CDR3 length: 12 residues. Germline V gene sequence: CDR1 SGHTA, CDR2 FQGNSA.

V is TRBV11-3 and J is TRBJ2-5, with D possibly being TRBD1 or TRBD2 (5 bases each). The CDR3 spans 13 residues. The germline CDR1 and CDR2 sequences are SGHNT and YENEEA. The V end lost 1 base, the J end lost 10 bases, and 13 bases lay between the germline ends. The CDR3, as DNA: TGTGCCAGCAGCTTAGTGGCGCGAGGGGTCCAGTACTTC. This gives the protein CASSLVARGVQYF. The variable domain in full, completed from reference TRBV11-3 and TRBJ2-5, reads EAGVVQSPRYKIIEKKQPVAFWCNPISGHNTLYWYLQNLGQGPELLIRYENEEAVDDSQLPKDRFSAERLKGVDSTLKIQPAELGDSAVYLCASSLVARGVQYFGPGTRLLVL.

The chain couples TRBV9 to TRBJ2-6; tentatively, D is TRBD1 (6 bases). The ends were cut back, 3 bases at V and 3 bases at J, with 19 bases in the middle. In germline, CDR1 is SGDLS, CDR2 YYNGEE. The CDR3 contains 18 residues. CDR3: CASSEPLGALIGANVLTF. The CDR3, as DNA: TGTGCCAGCAGCGAACCCTTGGGGGCTTTAATTGGGGCCAACGTCCTGACTTTC.

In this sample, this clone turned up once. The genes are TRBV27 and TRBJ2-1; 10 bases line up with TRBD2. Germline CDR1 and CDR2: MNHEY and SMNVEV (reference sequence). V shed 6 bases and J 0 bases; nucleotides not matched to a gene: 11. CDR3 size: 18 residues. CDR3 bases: TGTGCCAGCAGAGAGGGCACTAGCGGGGCTGGCTCCTACAATGAGCAGTTCTTC. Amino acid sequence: CASREGTSGAGSYNEQFF.

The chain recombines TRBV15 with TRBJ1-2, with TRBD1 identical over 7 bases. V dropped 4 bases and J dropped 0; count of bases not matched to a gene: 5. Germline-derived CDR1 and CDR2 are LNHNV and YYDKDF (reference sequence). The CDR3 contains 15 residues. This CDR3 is CATSINRGPNYGYTF. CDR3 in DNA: TGTGCCACCAGCATCAACAGGGGACCTAACTATGGCTACACCTTC.

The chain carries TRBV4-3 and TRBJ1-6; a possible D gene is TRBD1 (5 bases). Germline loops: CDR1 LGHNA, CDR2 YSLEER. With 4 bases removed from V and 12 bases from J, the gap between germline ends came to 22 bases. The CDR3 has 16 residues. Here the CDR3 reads CASSPDPGTPRGPLHF. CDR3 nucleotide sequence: TGCGCCAGCAGCCCTGACCCCGGGACCCCGAGGGGACCCCTCCACTTT.

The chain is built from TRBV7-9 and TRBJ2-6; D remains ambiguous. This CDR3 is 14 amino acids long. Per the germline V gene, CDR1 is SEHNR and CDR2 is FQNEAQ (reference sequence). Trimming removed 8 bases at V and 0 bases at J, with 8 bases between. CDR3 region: CASVRLSGANVLTF. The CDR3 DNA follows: TGTGCCAGCGTCCGGCTCTCTGGGGCCAACGTCCTGACTTTC.

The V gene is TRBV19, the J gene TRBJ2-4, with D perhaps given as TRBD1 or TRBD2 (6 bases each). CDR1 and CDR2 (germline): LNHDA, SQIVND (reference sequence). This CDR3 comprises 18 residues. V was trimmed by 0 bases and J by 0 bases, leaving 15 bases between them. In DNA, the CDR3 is TGTGCCAGTAGTATAGATGGCCCGGGGGCTCTAGCCAAAAACATTCAGTACTTC. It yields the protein CASSIDGPGALAKNIQYF. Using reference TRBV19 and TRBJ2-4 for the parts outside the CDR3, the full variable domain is DGGITQSPKYLFRKEGQNVTLSCEQNLNHDAMYWYRQDPGQGLRLIYYSQIVNDFQKGDIAEGYSVSREKKESFPLTVTSAQKNPTAFYLCASSIDGPGALAKNIQYFGAGTRLSVL.

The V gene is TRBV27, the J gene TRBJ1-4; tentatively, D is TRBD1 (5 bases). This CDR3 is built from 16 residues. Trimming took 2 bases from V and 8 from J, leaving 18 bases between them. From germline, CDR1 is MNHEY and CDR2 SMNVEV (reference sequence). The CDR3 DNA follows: TGTGCCAGCAGTTTACGAGGGAGGGGCCACGGGGAAAAACTGTTTTTT. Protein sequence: CASSLRGRGHGEKLFF.